This T cell receptor beta chain was found in a study of T cell responses to AZD1222 COVID-19 vaccine. Germline CDR1 is SGHDT and CDR2 is YYEEEE. The CDR3 length is 14 residues. Deletions cut 6 bases from V and 1 base from J, with 13 bases between. The method was immunoSEQ multiplex PCR; TCRdb's version includes in-frame clones alone and lacks a portion of them. The table lists some 110,000 clones, approximately 85% of them singletons. Concerning this clone: What it recognizes is unknown.

General study points: Across spike, vaccine-associated CD4 TCRs were found, dominant at 160-218 and 743-854. Clonal diversity may have been underestimated in mostly white British donors.

The sample in question was peripheral blood, obtained on day 0 of MenACWY control vaccination. J is TRBJ1-1 and V is TRBV5-6; D unresolved. The receptor was isolated from an adult in good health. The CDR3 DNA follows: TGTGCCAGCACCATTTACCCTGGGAACACTGAAGCTTTCTTT. Residues: CASTIYPGNTEAFF.